This is a list of T cell receptor beta chains from one sample in a study of cytomegalovirus exposure and HLA in healthy donors. This table comes from immunoSEQ multiplex PCR, and its TCRdb copy is limited to in-frame clones, with some not included. This sample has 130,000 to 150,000 clones, with roughly 78% found just once. The sequenced material came from PBMCs. Receptor source: a man aged 40-49 years in good health and CMV-seropositive. Both conserved end residues are part of each CDR3. The order of the fields is clone size, D gene, J gene, V gene, CDR3 protein, CDR3 DNA. A D gene is named only where the DNA matches it firmly. Some rows have no size entry. The others give once, few or many, or a class for an expanded clone.

clone_size: -
d_call: TRBD1
j_call: TRBJ2-7
v_call: TRBV27
cdr3_aa: CASRSSAGTGDYEQYF
cdr3_nt: TGTGCCAGCAGATCCTCAGCCGGGACAGGGGACTACGAGCAGTACTTC

clone_size: -
d_call: -
j_call: TRBJ1-5
v_call: TRBV11-2
cdr3_aa: CASSSDRNQPQHF
cdr3_nt: TGTGCCAGCAGCTCGGACAGAAATCAGCCCCAGCATTTT

clone_size: -
d_call: -
j_call: TRBJ2-7
v_call: TRBV5-4
cdr3_aa: CASSLDTYEQYF
cdr3_nt: TGTGCCAGCAGCTTGGACACCTACGAGCAGTACTTC

clone_size: -
d_call: TRBD1
j_call: TRBJ2-7
v_call: TRBV28
cdr3_aa: CAVTDRGSLTGQYF
cdr3_nt: TGTGCCGTCACGGACAGGGGTTCCCTTACCGGGCAGTACTTC

clone_size: -
d_call: TRBD2
j_call: TRBJ2-1
v_call: TRBV10-1
cdr3_aa: CASSASGNEQFF
cdr3_nt: TGCGCCAGCAGTGCTAGCGGTAATGAGCAGTTCTTC

clone_size: once
d_call: TRBD1
j_call: TRBJ1-5
v_call: TRBV6-1
cdr3_aa: CASSVQGAQPQHF
cdr3_nt: TGTGCCAGCAGTGTTCAGGGGGCTCAGCCCCAGCATTTT

clone_size: once
d_call: TRBD1
j_call: TRBJ2-7
v_call: TRBV7-9
cdr3_aa: CASSSDRGDPYEQYF
cdr3_nt: TGTGCCAGCAGCTCCGACAGGGGGGACCCTTACGAGCAGTACTTC

clone_size: -
d_call: TRBD2
j_call: TRBJ2-2
v_call: TRBV5-1
cdr3_aa: CASTGLAVPGELFF
cdr3_nt: TGCGCCAGCACGGGACTAGCGGTTCCCGGGGAGCTGTTTTTT

clone_size: -
d_call: TRBD2
j_call: TRBJ2-1
v_call: TRBV7-9
cdr3_aa: CASSFGWAGVSYNEQFF
cdr3_nt: TGTGCCAGCAGCTTCGGGTGGGCGGGAGTGTCCTACAATGAGCAGTTCTTC

clone_size: -
d_call: -
j_call: TRBJ2-7
v_call: TRBV4-1
cdr3_aa: CASSQDTSRYEQYF
cdr3_nt: TGCGCCAGCAGCCAAGATACTAGCCGTTACGAGCAGTACTTC

clone_size: -
d_call: TRBD1
j_call: TRBJ1-2
v_call: TRBV27
cdr3_aa: CASSAGQGYSYTF
cdr3_nt: TGTGCCAGCAGTGCAGGACAGGGTTATAGCTACACCTTC

clone_size: -
d_call: -
j_call: TRBJ1-5
v_call: TRBV7-2
cdr3_aa: CASSLLAGNQPQHF
cdr3_nt: TGTGCCAGCAGCTTACTGGCTGGCAATCAGCCCCAGCATTTT

clone_size: -
d_call: TRBD1
j_call: TRBJ2-1
v_call: TRBV27
cdr3_aa: CASSFPGGKRPSYNEQFF
cdr3_nt: TGTGCCAGCAGTTTCCCAGGGGGTAAACGGCCATCCTACAATGAGCAGTTCTTC

clone_size: -
d_call: -
j_call: TRBJ1-1
v_call: TRBV4-2
cdr3_aa: CASSQRLSMNTEAFF
cdr3_nt: TGTGCCAGCAGCCAGAGACTGAGTATGAACACTGAAGCTTTCTTT

clone_size: once
d_call: TRBD1
j_call: TRBJ2-1
v_call: TRBV6-5
cdr3_aa: CASSYATLGQGNEQFF
cdr3_nt: TGTGCCAGCAGTTACGCAACCCTAGGACAGGGTAATGAGCAGTTCTTC

clone_size: few
d_call: TRBD2
j_call: TRBJ2-1
v_call: TRBV5-1
cdr3_aa: CASNGLAGANEQFF
cdr3_nt: TGCGCCAGCAATGGACTAGCGGGAGCCAATGAGCAGTTCTTC

clone_size: -
d_call: -
j_call: TRBJ2-2
v_call: TRBV7-9
cdr3_aa: CAINSPPGELFF
cdr3_nt: TGTGCCATCAATAGCCCGCCCGGGGAGCTGTTTTTT

clone_size: -
d_call: -
j_call: TRBJ2-7
v_call: TRBV6-1
cdr3_aa: CASSGGFSYEQYF
cdr3_nt: TGTGCCAGCAGTGGAGGGTTCTCGTACGAGCAGTACTTC

clone_size: many
d_call: -
j_call: TRBJ2-2
v_call: TRBV27
cdr3_aa: CASSFDLSGNTGELFF
cdr3_nt: TGTGCCAGCAGTTTCGATTTGAGTGGGAACACCGGGGAGCTGTTTTTT

clone_size: once
d_call: TRBD1
j_call: TRBJ1-2
v_call: TRBV6-5
cdr3_aa: CASRPTGQGHYGYTF
cdr3_nt: TGTGCCAGCAGGCCAACGGGACAGGGGCATTATGGCTACACCTTC

clone_size: -
d_call: TRBD1
j_call: TRBJ2-1
v_call: TRBV7-2
cdr3_aa: CASSLDHRGPQFF
cdr3_nt: TGTGCCAGCAGCTTAGACCACAGGGGGCCCCAGTTCTTC

clone_size: -
d_call: TRBD1
j_call: TRBJ1-1
v_call: TRBV11-2
cdr3_aa: CASSLTGGEEAFF
cdr3_nt: TGTGCCAGCAGCTTGACAGGGGGAGAGGAAGCTTTCTTT

clone_size: few
d_call: -
j_call: TRBJ2-2
v_call: TRBV30
cdr3_aa: CAWETLNTGELFF
cdr3_nt: TGTGCCTGGGAGACACTGAACACCGGGGAGCTGTTTTTT

clone_size: once
d_call: TRBD2
j_call: TRBJ2-7
v_call: TRBV18
cdr3_aa: CASSPSGTSYEQYF
cdr3_nt: TGTGCCAGCTCACCGTCCGGGACTAGCTACGAGCAGTACTTC

clone_size: -
d_call: -
j_call: TRBJ2-7
v_call: TRBV11-2
cdr3_aa: CASSLDYYEQYF
cdr3_nt: TGTGCCAGCAGCTTAGACTACTACGAGCAGTACTTC

clone_size: few
d_call: TRBD2
j_call: TRBJ2-1
v_call: TRBV7-6
cdr3_aa: CASSLVSGGDEQFF
cdr3_nt: TGTGCCAGCAGCTTAGTGTCGGGGGGGGATGAGCAGTTCTTC

clone_size: -
d_call: TRBD1
j_call: TRBJ1-2
v_call: TRBV4-1
cdr3_aa: CASSLDRGRVYGYTF
cdr3_nt: TGCGCCAGCAGCCTAGACAGGGGGCGCGTCTATGGCTACACCTTC

clone_size: -
d_call: TRBD2
j_call: TRBJ2-2
v_call: TRBV5-1
cdr3_aa: CASSLAGGSTGELFF
cdr3_nt: TGCGCCAGCAGCTTGGCGGGGGGGAGCACCGGGGAGCTGTTTTTT

clone_size: few
d_call: -
j_call: TRBJ1-6
v_call: TRBV5-1
cdr3_aa: CASSSYSSYNSPLHF
cdr3_nt: TGCGCCAGCAGCTCCTACAGCTCCTATAATTCACCCCTCCACTTT

clone_size: few
d_call: TRBD1
j_call: TRBJ2-3
v_call: TRBV5-1
cdr3_aa: CASSGGQASSTDTQYF
cdr3_nt: TGCGCCAGCAGCGGAGGACAGGCCTCCAGCACAGATACGCAGTATTTT

clone_size: -
d_call: TRBD2
j_call: TRBJ2-1
v_call: TRBV7-6
cdr3_aa: CASSLGTSGRSYNEQFF
cdr3_nt: TGTGCCAGCAGCTTAGGGACTAGCGGGAGGTCCTACAATGAGCAGTTCTTC

clone_size: -
d_call: TRBD1
j_call: TRBJ1-2
v_call: TRBV9
cdr3_aa: CASSVLPGQGAGGYTF
cdr3_nt: TGTGCCAGCAGCGTACTACCGGGACAGGGGGCGGGCGGCTACACCTTC

clone_size: -
d_call: TRBD2
j_call: TRBJ2-3
v_call: TRBV11-2
cdr3_aa: CASSGLARSTDTQYF
cdr3_nt: TGTGCCAGCAGCGGACTAGCGAGAAGCACAGATACGCAGTATTTT

clone_size: -
d_call: TRBD1
j_call: TRBJ2-6
v_call: TRBV30
cdr3_aa: CAWSDYRGRANVLTF
cdr3_nt: TGTGCCTGGAGTGACTACAGGGGTCGGGCCAACGTCCTGACTTTC

clone_size: -
d_call: -
j_call: TRBJ2-2
v_call: TRBV28
cdr3_aa: CAWRGRGNTGELFF
cdr3_nt: TGTGCATGGAGGGGGAGGGGAAACACCGGGGAGCTGTTTTTT

clone_size: -
d_call: -
j_call: TRBJ2-3
v_call: TRBV6-6
cdr3_aa: CASSYARASTDTQYF
cdr3_nt: TGTGCCAGCAGTTACGCCAGAGCGAGTACAGATACGCAGTATTTT

clone_size: -
d_call: -
j_call: TRBJ1-5
v_call: TRBV19
cdr3_aa: CATSTGTKLGPQHF
cdr3_nt: TGTGCCACCTCAACCGGGACAAAGCTAGGACCCCAGCATTTT

clone_size: -
d_call: TRBD1
j_call: TRBJ1-1
v_call: TRBV19
cdr3_aa: CASSIGGTGALNTEAFF
cdr3_nt: TGTGCCAGTAGTATAGGGGGGACAGGAGCCTTGAACACTGAAGCTTTCTTT

clone_size: -
d_call: -
j_call: TRBJ2-5
v_call: TRBV5-6
cdr3_aa: CASSPDSQETQYF
cdr3_nt: TGTGCCAGCAGCCCCGACTCCCAAGAGACCCAGTACTTC

clone_size: -
d_call: -
j_call: TRBJ1-2
v_call: TRBV10-3
cdr3_aa: CAISERDIEYGYTF
cdr3_nt: TGTGCCATCAGTGAGCGGGACATAGAGTATGGCTACACCTTC

clone_size: -
d_call: -
j_call: TRBJ2-7
v_call: TRBV19
cdr3_aa: CASSEGLGPVRYF
cdr3_nt: TGTGCCAGTAGCGAGGGTCTAGGACCGGTTCGGTACTTC

clone_size: few
d_call: -
j_call: TRBJ1-3
v_call: TRBV6-6
cdr3_aa: CASSYPGSGNTIYF
cdr3_nt: TGTGCCAGCAGTTACCCAGGCTCTGGAAACACCATATATTTT